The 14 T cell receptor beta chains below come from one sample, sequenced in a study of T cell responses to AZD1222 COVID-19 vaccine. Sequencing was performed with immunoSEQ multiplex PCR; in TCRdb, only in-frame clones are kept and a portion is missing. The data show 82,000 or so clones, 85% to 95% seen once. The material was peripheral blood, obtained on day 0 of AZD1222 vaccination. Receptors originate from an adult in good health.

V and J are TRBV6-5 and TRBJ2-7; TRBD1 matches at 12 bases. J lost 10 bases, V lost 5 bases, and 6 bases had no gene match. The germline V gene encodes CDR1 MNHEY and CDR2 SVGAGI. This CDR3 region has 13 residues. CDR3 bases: TGTGCCAGCAGTCCCCGGGACAGGGGGCTTCAGTACTTC. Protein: CASSPRDRGLQYF.

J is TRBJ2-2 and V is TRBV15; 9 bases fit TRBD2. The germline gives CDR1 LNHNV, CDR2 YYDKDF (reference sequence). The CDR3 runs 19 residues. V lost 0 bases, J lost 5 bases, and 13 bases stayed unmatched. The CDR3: CATSRDSSGGPLRTGELFF. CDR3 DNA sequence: TGTGCCACCAGCAGAGATTCCAGCGGGGGGCCTCTCCGGACCGGGGAGCTGTTTTTT.

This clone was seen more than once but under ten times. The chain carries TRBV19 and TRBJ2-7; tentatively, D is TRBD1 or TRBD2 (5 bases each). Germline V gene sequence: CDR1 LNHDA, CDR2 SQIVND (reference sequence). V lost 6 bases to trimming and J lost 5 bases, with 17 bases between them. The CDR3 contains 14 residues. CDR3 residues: CASRRVGQGHEQYF. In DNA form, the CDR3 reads TGTGCCAGTAGGAGGGTGGGGCAGGGCCACGAGCAGTACTTC.

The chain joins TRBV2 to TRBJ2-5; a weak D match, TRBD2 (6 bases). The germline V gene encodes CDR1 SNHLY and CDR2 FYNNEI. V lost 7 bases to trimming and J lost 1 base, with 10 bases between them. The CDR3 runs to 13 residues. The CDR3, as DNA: TGTGCCAGCACCGCGGGGTTCCAAGAGACCCAGTACTTC. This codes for CASTAGFQETQYF.

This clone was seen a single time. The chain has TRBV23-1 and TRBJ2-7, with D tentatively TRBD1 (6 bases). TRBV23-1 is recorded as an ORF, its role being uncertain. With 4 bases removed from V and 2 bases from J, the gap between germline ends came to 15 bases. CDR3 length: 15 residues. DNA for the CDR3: TGCGCCAGCAGTCCTTGGGGGCGAGGGACCTACGAGCAGTACTTC. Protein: CASSPWGRGTYEQYF.

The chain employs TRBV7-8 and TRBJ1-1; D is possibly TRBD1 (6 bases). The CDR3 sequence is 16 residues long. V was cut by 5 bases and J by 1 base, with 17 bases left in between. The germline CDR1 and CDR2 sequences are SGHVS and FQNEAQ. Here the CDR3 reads CASSPWPGQTNTEAFF. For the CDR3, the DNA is TGTGCCAGCAGCCCCTGGCCCGGACAGACGAACACTGAAGCTTTCTTT.

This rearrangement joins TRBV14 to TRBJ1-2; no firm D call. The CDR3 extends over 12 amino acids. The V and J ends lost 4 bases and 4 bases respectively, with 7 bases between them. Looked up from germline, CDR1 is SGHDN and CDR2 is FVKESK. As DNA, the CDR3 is TGTGCCAGCAGCCCTCACAGCTATGGCTACACCTTC. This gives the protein CASSPHSYGYTF.

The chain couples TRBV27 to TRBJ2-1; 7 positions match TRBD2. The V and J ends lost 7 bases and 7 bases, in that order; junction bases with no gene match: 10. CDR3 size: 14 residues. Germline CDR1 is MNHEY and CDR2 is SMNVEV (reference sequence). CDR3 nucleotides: TGTGCCAGCACCTCACCAGCGGGGAGGAATGAGCAGTTCTTC. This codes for CASTSPAGRNEQFF.

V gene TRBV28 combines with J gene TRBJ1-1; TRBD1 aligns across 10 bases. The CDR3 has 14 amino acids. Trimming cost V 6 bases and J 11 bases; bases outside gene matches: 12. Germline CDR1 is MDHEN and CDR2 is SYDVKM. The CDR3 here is CASSGTGAGRSAFF. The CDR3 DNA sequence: TGTGCCAGCAGCGGGACAGGGGCCGGGCGCTCGGCTTTCTTT.

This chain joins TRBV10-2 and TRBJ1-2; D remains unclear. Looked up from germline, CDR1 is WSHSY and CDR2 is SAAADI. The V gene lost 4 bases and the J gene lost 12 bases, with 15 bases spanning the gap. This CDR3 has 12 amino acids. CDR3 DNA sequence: TGCGCCAGCAGTGCTTGGTCGGGGTTCAACACCTTC. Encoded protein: CASSAWSGFNTF.

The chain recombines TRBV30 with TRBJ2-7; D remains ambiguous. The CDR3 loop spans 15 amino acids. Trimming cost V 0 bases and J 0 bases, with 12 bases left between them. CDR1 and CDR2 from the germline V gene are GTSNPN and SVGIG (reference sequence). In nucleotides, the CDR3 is TGTGCCTGGAGTGTCGCGGCCGGTAGCTCCTACGAGCAGTACTTC. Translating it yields CAWSVAAGSSYEQYF.

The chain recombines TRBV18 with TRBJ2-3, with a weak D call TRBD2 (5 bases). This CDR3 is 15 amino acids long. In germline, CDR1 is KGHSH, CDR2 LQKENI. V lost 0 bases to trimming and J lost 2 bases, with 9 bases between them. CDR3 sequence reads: CASSPPGRDTDTQYF. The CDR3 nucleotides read TGTGCCAGCTCACCACCTGGCCGGGACACAGATACGCAGTATTTT.

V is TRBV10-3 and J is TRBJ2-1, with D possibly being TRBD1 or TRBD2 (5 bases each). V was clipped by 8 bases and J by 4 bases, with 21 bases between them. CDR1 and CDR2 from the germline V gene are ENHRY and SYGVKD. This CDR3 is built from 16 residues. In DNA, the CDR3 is TGTGCCATCGGAGCTACCGGGACGTCTCTATACAATGAGCAGTTCTTC. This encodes CAIGATGTSLYNEQFF.

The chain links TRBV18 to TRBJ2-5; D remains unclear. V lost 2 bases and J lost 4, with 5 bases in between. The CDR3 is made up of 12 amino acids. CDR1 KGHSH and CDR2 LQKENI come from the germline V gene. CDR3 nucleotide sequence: TGTGCCAGCTCACCATTCAGAGAGACCCAGTACTTC. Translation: CASSPFRETQYF.